Below, one TCR beta chain is given with its context. Its antigen is currently unknown. This specimen comes from a study of cytomegalovirus exposure and HLA in healthy donors. Notes on the study in general: Some TCR beta chains (around 180 of them) were listed as cytomegalovirus-associated. Both high specificity and high sensitivity reportedly marked the classifier's diagnosis of cytomegalovirus status.

The CDR3 length is 15 residues. In germline, CDR1 is SGHTA, CDR2 FQGNSA. Trimming cost V 3 bases and J 9 bases; bases outside gene matches: 9. PCR amplification relied on 60 Vbeta primers (plus 13 Jbeta primers). Sequencing used immunoSEQ multiplex PCR; TCRdb keeps in-frame clones, though not all of them. The sample has 150,000 to 200,000 clones; approximately 71% are singletons. Sequencing input: PBMCs. This clonotype was obtained from a woman aged 18 to 35 in good health and CMV-seropositive. V usage is TRBV7-2 and J usage is TRBJ2-1, with 9 bases aligning to TRBD1. As DNA, the CDR3 is TGTGCCAGCAGCTTTCGGGACAGGGCTACGGGTGAGCAGTTCTTC. Its protein is CASSFRDRATGEQFF.